Reported below is one T cell receptor beta chain. Its antigen is not identified. The record originates from a study of T cells expressing NK-cell markers. Whole-study context: It was sorted CD3+CD56-NKG2C+, CD3+CD56+NKG2C- and CD3+CD56+NKG2C+ T cells that provided the TCR beta repertoires. Notes on the study in general: The CD3+CD56-NKG2C+ fraction of a handful of donors was also led by these clonotypes.

The CDR3 contains 15 residues. Germline lookup yields CDR1 MNHEY and CDR2 SVGAGI. cDNA encoding TCR beta was synthesized via 5'RACE template switching incorporating UMIs. With the 5' RACE reads reprocessed, TCRdb shows one record per CDR3 protein and no DNA. The data show some 460,000 distinct CDR3 sequences, and the top ten clones hold approximately 1.5%. This TCR was recovered from a woman aged 45-59 years in good health. The chain combines TRBV6-5 with TRBJ2-5; TCRdb proposes TRBD2, but this gene call is untestable without DNA. Sequencing used blood T cells: a sorted CD56 or NKG2C T cell subset, CD4+ or CD8+ T cells, or bulk PBMC T cells (not recorded which). CDR3 sequence: CASSYTPGLLETQYF.